This is a list of T cell receptor beta chains from one sample in a study of T cell repertoires in cytomegalovirus infection. Their antigens are not known. A single record per CDR3 protein comes from TCRdb applying MiXCR to the reads. This table holds fewer than 1,000,000 distinct CDR3 sequences, about a third found once. The starting material was cultured CD8+ T cells from PBMCs, obtained from culture after CMV antigen stimulation. Source of these receptors: a human donor in good health (CMV status not recorded). Some clones in this sample may be carry-over from other donors' samples. Each CDR3 is given with its conserved first and last residue. A D gene is named only where the DNA matches it firmly. Size values are once, few and many counts, or a class for expanded clones, and some rows have none.

cdr3_aa	cdr3_nt	v_call	j_call	clone_size	d_call
CASSIFRSTRRYEQYF	TGTGCCAGTAGTATATTCAGGAGCACAAGGAGGTACGAGCAGTACTTC	TRBV19	TRBJ2-7	.	.
CASTHTVAEAFF	TGTGCCAGTACCCATACTGTAGCTGAAGCTTTCTTT	TRBV19	TRBJ1-1	few	.
CSVGAGYSGANVLTF	TGCAGCGTTGGGGCGGGTTACTCTGGGGCCAACGTCCTGACTTTC	TRBV29-1	TRBJ2-6	.	.
CAISESGYNEQFF	TGTGCCATCAGTGAGTCTGGCTACAATGAGCAGTTCTTC	TRBV10-3	TRBJ2-1	few	.
CASSQAGGLNEQFF	TGTGCCAGCAGTCAAGCGGGGGGGCTCAATGAGCAGTTCTTC	TRBV7-6	TRBJ2-1	.	TRBD2
CASRAFWGQGGRLAKNIQYF	TGTGCCAGCAGGGCCTTCTGGGGACAGGGTGGACGACTAGCCAAAAACATTCAGTACTTC	TRBV6-5	TRBJ2-4	once	TRBD1
CASSSTSGGRDTQFF	TGTGCCAGCAGCTCGACTAGCGGGGGGCGGGATACGCAGTTTTTT	TRBV7-2	TRBJ2-3	.	TRBD2
CASSLRSLGQPQHF	TGTGCCAGCAGTTTGCGGTCCTTGGGTCAGCCCCAGCATTTT	TRBV27	TRBJ1-5	.	.
CASSYPRTGELFF	TGTGCCAGCAGTTACCCCCGGACCGGGGAGCTGTTTTTT	TRBV6-2/TRBV6-3	TRBJ2-2	many	.
CASSSRDQNTGELFF	TGTGCCAGCAGCTCCCGGGACCAGAACACCGGGGAGCTGTTTTTT	TRBV11-3	TRBJ2-2	many	.
CASSLRTTNTGELFF	TGTGCCAGCAGTCTTCGAACCACGAACACCGGGGAGCTGTTTTTT	TRBV7-2	TRBJ2-2	.	.
CASSLEGRGNTIYF	TGTGCCAGCAGCTTAGAGGGACGAGGAAACACCATATATTTT	TRBV7-8	TRBJ1-3	medium-sized	.
CASSWAGTGEIDEQFF	TGTGCCAGCAGTTGGGCGGGGACAGGGGAAATCGATGAGCAGTTCTTC	TRBV28	TRBJ2-1	.	TRBD1
CSAEFGGGRNEQFF	TGCAGTGCCGAGTTCGGGGGGGGCCGAAATGAGCAGTTCTTC	TRBV20-1	TRBJ2-1	once	TRBD2
CASSWGAHQPQHF	TGTGCCAGCAGTTGGGGTGCGCATCAGCCCCAGCATTTT	TRBV27	TRBJ1-5	once	.
CASSSGQGASGNTIYF	TGTGCCAGCAGCTCGGGACAGGGGGCTTCGGGAAACACCATATATTTT	TRBV7-6	TRBJ1-3	.	TRBD1
CASSLAGSLAKNIQYF	TGTGCCAGCAGTTTAGCGGGGTCACTAGCCAAAAACATTCAGTACTTC	TRBV12-3/TRBV12-4	TRBJ2-4	.	.
CASSYSGRGVPNRPQHF	TGTGCCAGCAGTTACTCGGGAAGGGGAGTTCCCAATCGGCCCCAGCATTTT	TRBV6-6	TRBJ1-5	.	.
CASSLSRRAAFF	TGTGCCAGCAGTTTAAGCCGTAGGGCTGCTTTCTTT	TRBV12-3/TRBV12-4	TRBJ1-1	few	.
CAIGYQGASSSRASGANVLTF	TGTGCCATCGGATATCAAGGGGCCTCCTCTTCTAGGGCCTCTGGGGCCAACGTCCTGACTTTC	TRBV10-3	TRBJ2-6	few	.
CASRIQGVGTGELFF	TGTGCCAGCAGAATACAGGGGGTCGGGACCGGGGAGCTGTTTTTT	TRBV6-1	TRBJ2-2	few	TRBD1
CATGLSGEETQYF	TGTGCCACTGGACTCTCCGGGGAAGAGACCCAGTACTTC	TRBV19	TRBJ2-5	.	.
CASSFGAQHNTEAFF	TGTGCCAGCAGCTTCGGGGCCCAGCACAACACTGAAGCTTTCTTT	TRBV7-2	TRBJ1-1	few	.
CASSPVIAGGLKETQYF	TGTGCCAGTAGTCCCGTAATAGCGGGGGGACTTAAAGAGACCCAGTACTTC	TRBV19	TRBJ2-5	.	TRBD2
CSVETGGVYGYTF	TGCAGCGTTGAAACAGGGGGCGTCTATGGCTACACCTTC	TRBV29-1	TRBJ1-2	.	TRBD1
CASSTGGDTETQYF	TGTGCCAGCAGCACGGGCGGGGACACAGAGACCCAGTACTTC	TRBV11-3	TRBJ2-5	.	.
CASSSPEQGAKYGYTF	TGTGCCAGCAGCTCCCCCGAGCAGGGGGCTAAATATGGCTACACCTTC	TRBV7-9	TRBJ1-2	many	TRBD1
CASSLRWGKTNEKLFF	TGTGCCAGCAGCCTTCGGTGGGGGAAGACTAATGAAAAACTGTTTTTT	TRBV7-2	TRBJ1-4	.	.
CASSWLDSVSYGYTF	TGTGCCAGCAGTTGGCTGGACAGCGTCAGCTATGGCTACACCTTC	TRBV12-3/TRBV12-4	TRBJ1-2	.	.
CASSYFDSSGANVLTF	TGTGCCAGCAGTTACTTCGACAGCTCTGGGGCCAACGTCCTGACTTTC	TRBV6-6	TRBJ2-6	once	.
CASSGDAGGPLDTQYF	TGTGCCAGCAGCGGCGACGCGGGGGGGCCGCTAGATACGCAGTATTTT	TRBV9	TRBJ2-3	few	TRBD2